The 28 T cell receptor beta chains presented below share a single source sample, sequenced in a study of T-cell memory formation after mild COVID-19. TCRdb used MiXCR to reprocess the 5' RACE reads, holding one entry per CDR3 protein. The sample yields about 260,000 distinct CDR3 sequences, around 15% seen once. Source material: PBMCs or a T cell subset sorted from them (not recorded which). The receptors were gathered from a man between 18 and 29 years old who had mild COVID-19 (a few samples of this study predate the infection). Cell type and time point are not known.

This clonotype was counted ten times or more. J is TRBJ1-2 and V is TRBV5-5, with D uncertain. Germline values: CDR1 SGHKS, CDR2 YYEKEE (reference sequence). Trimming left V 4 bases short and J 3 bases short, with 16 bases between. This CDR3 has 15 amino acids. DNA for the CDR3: TGTGCCAGCAGCCCCCGGGGTGCCCTGGACTATGGCTACACCTTC. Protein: CASSPRGALDYGYTF. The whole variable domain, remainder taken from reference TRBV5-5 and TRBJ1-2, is DAGVTQSPTHLIKTRGQQVTLRCSPISGHKSVSWYQQVLGQGPQFIFQYYEKEERGRGNFPDRFSARQFPNYSSELNVNALLLGDSALYLCASSPRGALDYGYTFGSGTRLTVV.

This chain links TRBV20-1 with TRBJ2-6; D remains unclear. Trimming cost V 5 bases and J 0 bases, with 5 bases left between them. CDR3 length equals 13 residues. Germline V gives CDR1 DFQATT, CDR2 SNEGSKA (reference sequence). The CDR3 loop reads CSARSSGANVLTF. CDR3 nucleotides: TGCAGTGCTCGGAGCTCTGGGGCCAACGTCCTGACTTTC.

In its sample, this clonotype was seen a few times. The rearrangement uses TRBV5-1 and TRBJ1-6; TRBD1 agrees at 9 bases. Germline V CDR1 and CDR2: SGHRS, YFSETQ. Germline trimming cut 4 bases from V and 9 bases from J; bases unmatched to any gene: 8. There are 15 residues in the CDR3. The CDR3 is CASSPSGQGRSPLHF. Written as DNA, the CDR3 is TGCGCCAGCAGCCCGTCGGGACAGGGACGTTCACCCCTCCACTTT.

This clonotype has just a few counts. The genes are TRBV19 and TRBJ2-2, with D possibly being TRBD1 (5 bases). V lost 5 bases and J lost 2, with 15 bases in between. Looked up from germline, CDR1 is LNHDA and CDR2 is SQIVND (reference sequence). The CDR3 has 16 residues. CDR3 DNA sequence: TGTGCCAGTAGTCCCTCTCAGGGAAGAAACACCGGGGAGCTGTTTTTT. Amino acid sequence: CASSPSQGRNTGELFF.

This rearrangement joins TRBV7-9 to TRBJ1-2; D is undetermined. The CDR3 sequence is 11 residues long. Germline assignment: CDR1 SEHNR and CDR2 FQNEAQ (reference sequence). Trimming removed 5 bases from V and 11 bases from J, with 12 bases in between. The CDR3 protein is CASSEVEDYTF. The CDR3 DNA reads TGTGCCAGCAGCGAGGTCGAGGATTACACCTTC.

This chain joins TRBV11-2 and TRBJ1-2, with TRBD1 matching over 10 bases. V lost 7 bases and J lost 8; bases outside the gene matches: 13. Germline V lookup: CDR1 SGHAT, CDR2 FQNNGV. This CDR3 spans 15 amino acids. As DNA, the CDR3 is TGTGCCAGCACCAAAAACCCGGGACAGGGGTACGGCTACACCTTC. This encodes CASTKNPGQGYGYTF.

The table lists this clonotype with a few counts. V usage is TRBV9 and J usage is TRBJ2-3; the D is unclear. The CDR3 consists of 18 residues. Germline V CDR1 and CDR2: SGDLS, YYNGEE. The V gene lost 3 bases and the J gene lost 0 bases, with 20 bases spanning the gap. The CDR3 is CASSATHRLPPSTDTQYF. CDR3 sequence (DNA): TGTGCCAGCAGCGCCACGCATCGCTTACCCCCTAGCACAGATACGCAGTATTTT.

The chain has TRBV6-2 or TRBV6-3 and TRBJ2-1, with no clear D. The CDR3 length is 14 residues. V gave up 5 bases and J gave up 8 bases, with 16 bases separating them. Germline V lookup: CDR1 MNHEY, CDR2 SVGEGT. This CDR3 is CASSRRVGGDEQFF. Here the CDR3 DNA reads TGTGCCAGCAGTCGCCGGGTAGGCGGCGATGAGCAGTTCTTC.

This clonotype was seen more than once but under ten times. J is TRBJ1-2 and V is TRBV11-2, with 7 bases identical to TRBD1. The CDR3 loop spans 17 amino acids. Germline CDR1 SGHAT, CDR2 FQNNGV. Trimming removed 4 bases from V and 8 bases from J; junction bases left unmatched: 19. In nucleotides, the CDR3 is TGTGCCAGCAGCTCCTCGAGGGATGACAGGGTGTTTGGGGGCTACACCTTC. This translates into CASSSSRDDRVFGGYTF.

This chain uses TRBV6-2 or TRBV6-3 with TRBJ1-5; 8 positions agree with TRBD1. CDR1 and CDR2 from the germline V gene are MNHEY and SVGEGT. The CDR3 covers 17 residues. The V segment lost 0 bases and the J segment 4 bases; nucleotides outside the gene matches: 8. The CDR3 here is CASSYSPDRGRNQPQHF. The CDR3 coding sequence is TGTGCCAGCAGTTACTCCCCCGACAGGGGAAGAAATCAGCCCCAGCATTTT.

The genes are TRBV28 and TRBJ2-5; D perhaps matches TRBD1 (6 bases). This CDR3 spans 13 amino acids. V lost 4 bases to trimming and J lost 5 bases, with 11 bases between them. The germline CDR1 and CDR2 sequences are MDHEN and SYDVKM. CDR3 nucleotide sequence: TGTGCCAGCAGTTATCGACAGGAGGAGACCCAGTACTTC. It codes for CASSYRQEETQYF.

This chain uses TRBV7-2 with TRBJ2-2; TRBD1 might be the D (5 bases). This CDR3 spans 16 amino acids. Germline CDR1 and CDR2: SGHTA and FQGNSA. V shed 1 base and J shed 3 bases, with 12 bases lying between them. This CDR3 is CASSLVAGRYTGELFF. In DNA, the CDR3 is TGTGCCAGCAGCTTAGTGGCAGGGCGATACACCGGGGAGCTGTTTTTT.

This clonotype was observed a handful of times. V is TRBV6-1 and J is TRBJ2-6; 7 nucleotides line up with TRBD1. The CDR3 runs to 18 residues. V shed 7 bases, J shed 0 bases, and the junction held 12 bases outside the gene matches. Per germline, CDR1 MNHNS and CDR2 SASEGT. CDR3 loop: CASNPALGQSSGANVLTF. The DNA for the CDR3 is TGTGCCAGCAACCCCGCCCTGGGACAGAGCTCTGGGGCCAACGTCCTGACTTTC.

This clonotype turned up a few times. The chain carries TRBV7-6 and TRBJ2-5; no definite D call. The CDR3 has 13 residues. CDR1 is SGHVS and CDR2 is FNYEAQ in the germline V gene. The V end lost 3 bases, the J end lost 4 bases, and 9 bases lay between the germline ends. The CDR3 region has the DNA TGTGCCAGCAGCTTGTCCCTCAGAGAGACCCAGTACTTC. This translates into CASSLSLRETQYF.

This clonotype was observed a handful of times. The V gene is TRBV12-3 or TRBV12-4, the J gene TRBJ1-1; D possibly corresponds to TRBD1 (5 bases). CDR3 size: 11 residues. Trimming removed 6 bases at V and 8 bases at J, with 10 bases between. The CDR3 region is CASSWGFEAFF. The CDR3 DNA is TGTGCCAGCAGCTGGGGGTTCGAAGCTTTCTTT.

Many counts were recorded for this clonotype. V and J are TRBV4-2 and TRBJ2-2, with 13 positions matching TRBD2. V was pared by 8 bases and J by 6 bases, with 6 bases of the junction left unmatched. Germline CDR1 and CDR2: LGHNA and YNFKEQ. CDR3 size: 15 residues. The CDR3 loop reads CASGLAGASAGELFF. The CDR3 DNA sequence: TGTGCCAGCGGACTAGCGGGGGCCTCGGCCGGGGAGCTGTTTTTT.

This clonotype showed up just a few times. The CDR3 DNA sequence: TGTGCCAGCAGCTCATCCCGCCCGGTGGGGGCGCGTGGCTACACCTTC. Its protein product is CASSSSRPVGARGYTF. V gene TRBV7-9 combines with J gene TRBJ1-2; maybe TRBD1 (6 bases). The CDR3 extends over 16 amino acids. V lost 4 bases and J 7 bases, leaving 22 bases between the germline ends. The germline V gene encodes CDR1 SEHNR and CDR2 FQNEAQ (reference sequence).

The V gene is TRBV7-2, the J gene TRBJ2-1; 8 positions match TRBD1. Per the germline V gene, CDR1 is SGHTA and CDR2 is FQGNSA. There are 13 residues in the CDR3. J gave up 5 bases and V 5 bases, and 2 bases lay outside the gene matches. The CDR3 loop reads CASSGTGNNEQFF. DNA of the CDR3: TGTGCCAGCAGCGGGACAGGAAACAATGAGCAGTTCTTC. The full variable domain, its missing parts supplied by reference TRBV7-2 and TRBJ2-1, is GAGVSQSPSNKVTEKGKDVELRCDPISGHTALYWYRQSLGQGLEFLIYFQGNSAPDKSGLPSDRFSAERTGGSVSTLTIQRTQQEDSAVYLCASSGTGNNEQFFGPGTRLTVL.

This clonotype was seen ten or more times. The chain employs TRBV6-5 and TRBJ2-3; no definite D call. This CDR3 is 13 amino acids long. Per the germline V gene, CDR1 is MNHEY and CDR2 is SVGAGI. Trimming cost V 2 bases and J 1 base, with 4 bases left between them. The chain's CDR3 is CASSYGGTDTQYF. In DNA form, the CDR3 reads TGTGCCAGCAGTTACGGGGGCACAGATACGCAGTATTTT.

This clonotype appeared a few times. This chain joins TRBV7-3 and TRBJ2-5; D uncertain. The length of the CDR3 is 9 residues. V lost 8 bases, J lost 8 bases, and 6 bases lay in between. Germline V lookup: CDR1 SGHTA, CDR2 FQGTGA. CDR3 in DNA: TGTGCCAGCGGGGTAACCCAGTACTTC. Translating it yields CASGVTQYF. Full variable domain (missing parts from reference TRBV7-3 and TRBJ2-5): GAGVSQTPSNKVTEKGKYVELRCDPISGHTALYWYRQSLGQGPEFLIYFQGTGAADDSGLPNDRFFAVRPEGSVSTLKIQRTERGDSAVYLCASGVTQYFGPGTRLLVL.

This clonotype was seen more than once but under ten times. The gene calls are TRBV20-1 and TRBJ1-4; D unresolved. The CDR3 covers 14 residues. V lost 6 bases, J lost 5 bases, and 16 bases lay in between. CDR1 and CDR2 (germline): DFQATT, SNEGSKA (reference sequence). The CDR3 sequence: CSARTPGLNEKLFF. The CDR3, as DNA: TGCAGTGCGAGAACCCCGGGCCTGAATGAAAAACTGTTTTTT.

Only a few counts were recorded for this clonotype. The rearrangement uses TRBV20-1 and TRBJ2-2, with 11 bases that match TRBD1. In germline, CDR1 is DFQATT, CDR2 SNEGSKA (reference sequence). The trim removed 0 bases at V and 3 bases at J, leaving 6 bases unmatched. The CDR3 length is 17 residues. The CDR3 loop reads CSARDLGQGAHTGELFF. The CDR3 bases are TGCAGTGCTAGAGATCTAGGACAGGGGGCCCACACCGGGGAGCTGTTTTTT.

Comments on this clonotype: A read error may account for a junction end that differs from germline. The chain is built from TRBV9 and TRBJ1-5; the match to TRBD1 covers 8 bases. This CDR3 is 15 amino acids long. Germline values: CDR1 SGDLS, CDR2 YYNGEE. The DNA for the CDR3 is TGTGCCAGCAGCGTAGGGGGGACAGGAGAACAGCACCAGCATTTT. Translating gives CASSVGGTGEQHQHF.

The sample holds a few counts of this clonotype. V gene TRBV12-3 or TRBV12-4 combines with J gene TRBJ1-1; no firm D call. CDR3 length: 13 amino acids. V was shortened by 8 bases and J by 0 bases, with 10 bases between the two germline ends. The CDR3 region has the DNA TGTGCCAGCGGGGTTGTGATGAACACTGAAGCTTTCTTT. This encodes CASGVVMNTEAFF.

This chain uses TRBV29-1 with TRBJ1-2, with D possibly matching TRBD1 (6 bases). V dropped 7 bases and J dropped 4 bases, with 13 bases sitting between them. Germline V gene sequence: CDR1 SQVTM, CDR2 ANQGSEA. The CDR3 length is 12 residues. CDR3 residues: CSGNRVGYGYTF. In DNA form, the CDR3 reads TGCAGCGGGAACAGGGTCGGCTATGGCTACACCTTC.

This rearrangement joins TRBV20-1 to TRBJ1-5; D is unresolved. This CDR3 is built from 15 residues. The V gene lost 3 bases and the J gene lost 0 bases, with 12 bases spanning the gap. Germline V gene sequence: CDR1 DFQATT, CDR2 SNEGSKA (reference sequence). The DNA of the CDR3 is TGCAGTGCTAGTGCGCAACTCCTTAGCAATCAGCCCCAGCATTTT. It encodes CSASAQLLSNQPQHF.

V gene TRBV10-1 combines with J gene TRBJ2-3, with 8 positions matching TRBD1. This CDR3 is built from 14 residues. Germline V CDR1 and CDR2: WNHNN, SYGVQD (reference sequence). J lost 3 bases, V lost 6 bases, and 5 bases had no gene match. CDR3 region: CASSDGQGTDTQYF. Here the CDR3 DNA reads TGCGCCAGCAGCGATGGACAGGGAACAGATACGCAGTATTTT.

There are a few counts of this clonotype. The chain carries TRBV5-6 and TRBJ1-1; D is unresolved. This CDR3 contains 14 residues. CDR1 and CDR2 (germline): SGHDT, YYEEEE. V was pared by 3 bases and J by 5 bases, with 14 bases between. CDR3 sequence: CASSWGWGWTEAFF. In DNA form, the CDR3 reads TGTGCCAGCAGCTGGGGTTGGGGATGGACTGAAGCTTTCTTT.